This T cell receptor beta chain originates from a study of long-term antiretroviral therapy in people with HIV. Study-level points and caveats: The data indicate that diversity increased after ART but remained below transplant donor controls. In HIV, the repertoires covered a tighter span of CDR3 lengths than in controls. There were no data on ART adherence, viral resistance or therapy changes, a gap that limits inferences about post-ART repertoire changes. Pre-ART clonal expansion yielded clones that dominated the repertoire at all time points.

V was pared by 4 bases and J by 0 bases, with 7 bases of the junction left unmatched. The germline V gene encodes CDR1 MDHEN and CDR2 SYDVKM. The CDR3 loop spans 16 amino acids. Regarding this clone: Its antigen is unidentified.

Researchers report immunoSEQ v3.0 was run at survey level. TCRdb's copy holds only in-frame clones and misses some; the assay was immunoSEQ multiplex PCR. The sample contains roughly 38,000 clones, 75% to 90% of which appear only once. This chain uses TRBV28 with TRBJ1-1, with 8 bases identical to TRBD1. The specimen was unsorted PBMCs, collected 3.4 years after starting antiretroviral therapy. The clonotype comes from a man younger than 40 with HIV. Written as DNA, the CDR3 is TGTGCCAGCAGTTGGGGACAGGTAGGGTTGAACACTGAAGCTTTCTTT. As protein: CASSWGQVGLNTEAFF.